This T cell receptor (beta chain) stems from a study of cytomegalovirus exposure and HLA in healthy donors. General study findings and limits: In vitro data verified three CMV-associated chains as specific for CMV antigens. Rarity marked most TCR sequences, yet some public TCRs occurred in many donors.

The repertoire was sequenced with immunoSEQ multiplex PCR; TCRdb's copy has only in-frame clones and lacks some. The sample yields about 240,000 clones, approximately 84% seen once. Points on this clone: Antigen unknown.

CDR3 length: 15 amino acids. Per germline, CDR1 SGHDT and CDR2 YYEEEE. V was clipped by 4 bases and J by 1 base, with 11 bases between them. The material sequenced was PBMCs. V is TRBV5-6 and J is TRBJ2-2, with D uncertain. This TCR derives from a woman aged 30 to 39 in good health and CMV-seropositive. The CDR3 protein is CASSPIPGNTGELFF. The CDR3 bases are TGTGCCAGCAGCCCCATACCAGGGAACACCGGGGAGCTGTTTTTT.